Listed here is a single T cell receptor beta chain. The antigen is undetermined. Data came from immunoSEQ multiplex PCR; TCRdb stores just in-frame clones and leaves some out. The sample holds roughly 120,000 clones; 80% to 90% are singletons and the top ten take 3.5% to 5%. This sample was included in a study of T cell responses to AZD1222 COVID-19 vaccine. The germline V and J ends were trimmed by 2 bases and 2 bases, with 22 bases remaining between them. This CDR3 comprises 19 residues. Germline assignment: CDR1 MNHEY and CDR2 SVGEGT. Study-wide results and caveats: A rise in Spike-specific TCR breadth and depth followed two AZD1222 doses. Repertoires were sampled only after the peak T cell response. Within unmutated variant regions lay the reported targets of nearly half of spike-specific TCRs. Clonal diversity may have been underestimated in mostly white British donors.

Here the sequenced sample was peripheral blood, taken on day 0 of MenACWY control vaccination. This chain joins TRBV6-2 or TRBV6-3 and TRBJ1-5, with TRBD1 as a possible D gene (5 bases). The receptor comes from an adult in good health. CDR3 in DNA: TGTGCCAGCAGTTACGGCGTTTCTCTTCAGGGAATCCGCAATCAGCCCCAGCATTTT. Protein sequence: CASSYGVSLQGIRNQPQHF.